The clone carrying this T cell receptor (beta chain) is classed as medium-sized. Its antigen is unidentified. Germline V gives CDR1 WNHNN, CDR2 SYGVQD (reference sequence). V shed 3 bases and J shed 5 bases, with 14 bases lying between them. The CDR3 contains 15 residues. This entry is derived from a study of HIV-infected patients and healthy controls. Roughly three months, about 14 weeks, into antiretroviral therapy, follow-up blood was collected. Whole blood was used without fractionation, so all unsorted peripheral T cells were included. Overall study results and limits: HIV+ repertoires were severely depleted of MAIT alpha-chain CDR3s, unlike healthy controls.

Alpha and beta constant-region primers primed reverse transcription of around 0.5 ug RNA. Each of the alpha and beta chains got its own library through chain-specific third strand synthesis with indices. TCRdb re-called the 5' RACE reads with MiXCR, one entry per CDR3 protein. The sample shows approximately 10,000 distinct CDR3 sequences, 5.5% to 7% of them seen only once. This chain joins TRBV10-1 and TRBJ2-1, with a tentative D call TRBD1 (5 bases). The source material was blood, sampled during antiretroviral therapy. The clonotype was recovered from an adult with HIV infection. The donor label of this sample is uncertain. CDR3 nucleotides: TGCGCCAGCAGTGATGAGTTGGGGCTCCACAATGAGCAGTTCTTC. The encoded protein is CASSDELGLHNEQFF.